This is a list of T cell receptor beta chains from one sample in a study of technical replicates of blood from a few donors. The assay was immunoSEQ multiplex PCR, and TCRdb's table has in-frame clones only and misses some. The repertoire has about 62,000 clones, about 89% of them found once; the top ten carry 5.2%. Sequencing used PBMCs. The receptors here all came from a human donor in good health. Some clones in this sample may be carry-over from other donors' samples. The CDR3 runs from the conserved cysteine through the conserved F or W. Fields, in order: V gene, D gene, clone size, CDR3 length, J gene, CDR3 protein, CDR3 DNA. D genes are given only for firm matches. Clone size appears in some rows only: once, few, many, or a class for an expanded clone.

V: TRBV7-2
D: .
size: .
length: 14
J: TRBJ2-2
CDR3: CASSSLMATGELFF
DNA: TGTGCCAGCAGCTCCCTCATGGCCACCGGGGAGCTGTTTTTT

V: TRBV6-5
D: .
size: .
length: 13
J: TRBJ1-3
CDR3: CASSRGSGNTIYF
DNA: TGTGCCAGCAGCCGGGGAAGTGGAAACACCATATATTTT

V: TRBV6-5
D: .
size: .
length: 16
J: TRBJ1-3
CDR3: CASSFAGPSSGNTIYF
DNA: TGTGCCAGCAGTTTCGCAGGGCCCAGCTCTGGAAACACCATATATTTT

V: TRBV11-2
D: TRBD1
size: once
length: 15
J: TRBJ1-3
CDR3: CASSRQGAIGNTIYF
DNA: TGTGCCAGCAGTCGACAGGGGGCTATTGGAAACACCATATATTTT

V: TRBV5-6
D: .
size: .
length: 14
J: TRBJ2-7
CDR3: CASSLPRGAYEQYF
DNA: TGTGCCAGCAGCTTACCACGGGGAGCCTACGAGCAGTACTTC

V: TRBV5-6
D: .
size: .
length: 14
J: TRBJ2-7
CDR3: CASSPESSSYEQYF
DNA: TGTGCCAGCAGCCCCGAGTCTAGCTCCTACGAGCAGTACTTC

V: TRBV18
D: TRBD1
size: .
length: 15
J: TRBJ1-2
CDR3: CASSSTGTGSYGYTF
DNA: TGTGCCAGCTCATCAACCGGGACAGGGAGCTATGGCTACACCTTC

V: TRBV7-8
D: TRBD1
size: .
length: 15
J: TRBJ2-3
CDR3: CASSPRTGSTDTQYF
DNA: TGTGCCAGCAGCCCCCGGACAGGGAGCACAGATACGCAGTATTTT

V: TRBV2
D: .
size: once
length: 15
J: TRBJ2-7
CDR3: CASSRRGPRSYEQYF
DNA: TGTGCCAGCAGTCGCAGGGGCCCCCGCTCCTACGAGCAGTACTTC

V: TRBV30
D: .
size: .
length: 12
J: TRBJ2-5
CDR3: CAWSVRGGAQYF
DNA: TGTGCCTGGAGTGTTAGAGGGGGGGCCCAGTACTTC

V: TRBV19
D: TRBD1
size: .
length: 13
J: TRBJ2-7
CDR3: CASSPRTGIEQYF
DNA: TGTGCCAGTAGTCCCCGGACAGGGATCGAGCAGTACTTC

V: TRBV19
D: TRBD2
size: .
length: 16
J: TRBJ2-1
CDR3: CASSIPSLAENNEQFF
DNA: TGTGCCAGTAGTATTCCCTCACTAGCGGAAAACAATGAGCAGTTCTTC

V: TRBV4-2
D: TRBD2
size: .
length: 19
J: TRBJ2-2
CDR3: CASSQALGLAGGLGGELFF
DNA: TGTGCCAGCAGCCAAGCCCTCGGACTAGCGGGGGGGCTCGGCGGGGAGCTGTTTTTT

V: TRBV7-2
D: .
size: .
length: 14
J: TRBJ2-1
CDR3: CASSLDSSYNEQFF
DNA: TGTGCCAGCAGCTTAGACAGCTCCTACAATGAGCAGTTCTTC

V: TRBV11-1
D: TRBD1
size: .
length: 15
J: TRBJ1-5
CDR3: CASSPGAGGNQPQHF
DNA: TGTGCCAGCAGCCCGGGGGCAGGGGGAAATCAGCCCCAGCATTTT

V: TRBV7-2
D: .
size: once
length: 12
J: TRBJ2-7
CDR3: CASSSPPSEQYF
DNA: TGTGCCAGCAGCTCCCCCCCCTCCGAGCAGTACTTC

V: TRBV6-5
D: TRBD2
size: .
length: 14
J: TRBJ2-1
CDR3: CASKERGEYNEQFF
DNA: TGTGCCAGCAAAGAGCGGGGGGAATACAATGAGCAGTTCTTC

V: TRBV5-4
D: TRBD1
size: .
length: 13
J: TRBJ1-1
CDR3: CASSLAQGAEAFF
DNA: TGTGCCAGCAGCTTAGCACAGGGGGCTGAAGCTTTCTTT

V: TRBV6-5
D: TRBD2
size: .
length: 16
J: TRBJ2-5
CDR3: CASSSPLPGLGETQYF
DNA: TGTGCCAGCAGTTCCCCACTGCCGGGACTAGGGGAGACCCAGTACTTC

V: TRBV5-4
D: TRBD2
size: .
length: 16
J: TRBJ2-1
CDR3: CASSFPASGGANEQFF
DNA: TGTGCCAGCAGCTTCCCGGCTAGCGGGGGGGCCAATGAGCAGTTCTTC

V: TRBV6-5
D: TRBD2
size: .
length: 16
J: TRBJ2-7
CDR3: CASSYFSSGRGNEQYF
DNA: TGTGCCAGCAGTTACTTCTCTAGCGGGAGGGGAAACGAGCAGTACTTC

V: TRBV7-8
D: TRBD2
size: .
length: 16
J: TRBJ2-7
CDR3: CASSIGTSGSTYEQYF
DNA: TGTGCCAGCAGCATCGGGACTAGCGGGAGTACATACGAGCAGTACTTC

V: TRBV2
D: .
size: .
length: 20
J: TRBJ1-1
CDR3: CASSEASGWWRRQMNTEAFF
DNA: TGTGCCAGCAGTGAAGCAAGCGGCTGGTGGAGGCGACAAATGAACACTGAAGCTTTCTTT

V: TRBV5-1
D: .
size: .
length: 15
J: TRBJ1-1
CDR3: CASSSTPWAGTEAFF
DNA: TGCGCCAGCAGCTCCACTCCATGGGCGGGGACTGAAGCTTTCTTT

V: TRBV7-2
D: TRBD2
size: once
length: 14
J: TRBJ2-1
CDR3: CASSTSGGGVEQFF
DNA: TGTGCCAGCAGCACTAGCGGGGGAGGGGTCGAGCAGTTCTTC

V: TRBV4-2
D: .
size: .
length: 17
J: TRBJ2-7
CDR3: CASSPLVWAGDTYEQYF
DNA: TGTGCCAGCAGCCCGCTTGTTTGGGCGGGTGATACCTACGAGCAGTACTTC

V: TRBV7-2
D: TRBD1
size: .
length: 15
J: TRBJ2-7
CDR3: CASSLTGTGPYEQYF
DNA: TGTGCCAGCAGCTTAACCGGGACAGGACCCTACGAGCAGTACTTC

V: TRBV13
D: .
size: .
length: 16
J: TRBJ2-3
CDR3: CASSLAEPPGTDTQYF
DNA: TGTGCCAGCAGCTTAGCGGAACCCCCGGGGACAGATACGCAGTATTTT

V: TRBV6-5
D: .
size: .
length: 13
J: TRBJ1-4
CDR3: CASSYRGGEKLFF
DNA: TGTGCCAGCAGTTACAGGGGCGGTGAAAAACTGTTTTTT

V: TRBV4-1
D: TRBD2
size: .
length: 18
J: TRBJ2-2
CDR3: CASSRVASGRGRGGELFF
DNA: TGCGCCAGCAGCCGAGTGGCTAGCGGGAGGGGCCGTGGCGGGGAGCTGTTTTTT

V: TRBV18
D: TRBD1
size: .
length: 14
J: TRBJ2-7
CDR3: CASSSTGGDYEQYF
DNA: TGTGCCAGCTCATCGACAGGGGGCGACTACGAGCAGTACTTC

V: TRBV4-3
D: TRBD2
size: few
length: 13
J: TRBJ2-7
CDR3: CASSHGRNYEQYF
DNA: TGCGCCAGCAGCCACGGGAGGAACTACGAGCAGTACTTC

V: TRBV7-2
D: TRBD1
size: .
length: 14
J: TRBJ2-7
CDR3: CASSHRQGRYEQYF
DNA: TGTGCCAGCAGCCATAGACAGGGGAGGTACGAGCAGTACTTC

V: TRBV14
D: .
size: once
length: 14
J: TRBJ2-7
CDR3: CASSQLAAAYEQYF
DNA: TGTGCCAGCAGCCAACTGGCGGCGGCCTACGAGCAGTACTTC

V: TRBV27
D: TRBD1
size: large
length: 16
J: TRBJ2-2
CDR3: CASSPKTGGRARELFF
DNA: TGTGCCAGCAGTCCGAAAACAGGGGGACGCGCCCGGGAGCTGTTTTTT

V: TRBV7-9
D: .
size: .
length: 15
J: TRBJ2-7
CDR3: CASSSAAGQTYEQYF
DNA: TGTGCCAGCAGCTCGGCGGCAGGGCAAACCTACGAGCAGTACTTC

V: TRBV11-3
D: .
size: .
length: 9
J: TRBJ1-2
CDR3: CASSLSYTF
DNA: TGTGCCAGCAGCCTCAGTTACACCTTC

V: TRBV29-1
D: TRBD1
size: .
length: 13
J: TRBJ1-5
CDR3: CSVAGQANQPQHF
DNA: TGCAGCGTAGCAGGACAGGCGAATCAGCCCCAGCATTTT

V: TRBV7-6
D: TRBD2
size: .
length: 16
J: TRBJ2-1
CDR3: CASSLGGGGAINEQFF
DNA: TGTGCCAGCAGCTTAGGGGGCGGGGGGGCGATCAATGAGCAGTTCTTC

V: TRBV10-3
D: TRBD2
size: .
length: 16
J: TRBJ2-7
CDR3: CAISENRAWGGYEQYF
DNA: TGTGCCATCAGTGAAAACCGGGCCTGGGGGGGATACGAGCAGTACTTC

V: TRBV19
D: .
size: .
length: 12
J: TRBJ2-5
CDR3: CASTDSVGTQYF
DNA: TGTGCCAGTACAGATAGCGTAGGGACCCAGTACTTC